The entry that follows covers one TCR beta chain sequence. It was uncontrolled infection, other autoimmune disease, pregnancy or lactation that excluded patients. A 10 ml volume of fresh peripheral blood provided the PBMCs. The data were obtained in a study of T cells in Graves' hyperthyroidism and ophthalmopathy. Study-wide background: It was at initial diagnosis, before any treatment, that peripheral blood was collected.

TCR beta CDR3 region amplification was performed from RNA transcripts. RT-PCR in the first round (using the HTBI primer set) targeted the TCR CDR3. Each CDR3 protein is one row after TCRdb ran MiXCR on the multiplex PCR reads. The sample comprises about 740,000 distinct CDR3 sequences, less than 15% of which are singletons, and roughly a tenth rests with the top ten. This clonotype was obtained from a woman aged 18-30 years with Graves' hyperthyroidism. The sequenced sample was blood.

For the CDR3, the DNA is TGTGCCAGCAGCCAGACAAGCGGGAGTTTGCCCTACGAGCAGTACTTC. It codes for CASSQTSGSLPYEQYF. The chain employs TRBV4-2 and TRBJ2-7; 8 positions match TRBD2. CDR1 is LGHNA, CDR2 YNFKEQ, per germline. Trimming cost V 3 bases and J 2 bases; bases outside gene matches: 9. This CDR3 is 16 amino acids long.